This record concerns one T cell receptor (beta chain) sequence. Sequencing used immunoSEQ multiplex PCR; TCRdb keeps in-frame clones, though not all of them. The repertoire includes fewer than 200,000 clones, around four fifths of them detected once, and around 7.3% sits in the top ten. This sample is drawn from a study of blood T cell repertoires in COVID-19. Seattle-derived patients entered the study during active infection and were followed longitudinally. J lost 2 bases, V lost 1 base, and 4 bases had no gene match. CDR1 is SGHDT, CDR2 YYEEEE, per germline. CDR3 size: 17 residues. The sequenced sample consisted of peripheral blood. V usage is TRBV5-6 and J usage is TRBJ2-1, with 12 bases that match TRBD2. This sequence originates from a woman aged 70-85 years with COVID-19, enrolled during active disease. The CDR3 nucleotides read TGTGCCAGCAGCTTGCGGGCTAGCGGGAGGGCCTACAATGAGCAGTTCTTC. Protein sequence: CASSLRASGRAYNEQFF.